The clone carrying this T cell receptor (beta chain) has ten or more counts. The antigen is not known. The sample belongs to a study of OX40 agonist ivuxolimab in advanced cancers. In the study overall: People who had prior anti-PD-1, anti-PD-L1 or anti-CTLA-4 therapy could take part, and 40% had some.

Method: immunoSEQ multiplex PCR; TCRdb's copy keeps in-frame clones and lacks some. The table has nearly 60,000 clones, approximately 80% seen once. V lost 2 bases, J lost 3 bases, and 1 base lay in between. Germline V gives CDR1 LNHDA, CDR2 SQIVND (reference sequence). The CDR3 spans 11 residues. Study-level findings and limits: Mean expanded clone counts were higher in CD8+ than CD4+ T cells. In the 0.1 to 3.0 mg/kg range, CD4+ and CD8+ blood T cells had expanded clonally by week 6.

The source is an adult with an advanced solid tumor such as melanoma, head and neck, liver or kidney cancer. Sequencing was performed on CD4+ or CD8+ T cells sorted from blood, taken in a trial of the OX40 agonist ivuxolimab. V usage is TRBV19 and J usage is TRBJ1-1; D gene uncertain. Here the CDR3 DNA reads TGTGCCAGTAGTATACACACTGAAGCTTTCTTT. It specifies CASSIHTEAFF.